This is a list of T cell receptor beta chains from one sample in a study of blood T cell repertoires in COVID-19. The repertoire was sequenced with immunoSEQ multiplex PCR; TCRdb's copy has only in-frame clones and lacks some. The table records about 160,000 clones, approximately 81% of them present only once. The sequencing input was peripheral blood. The source of these receptors is a man in his forties or fifties with acute or convalescent COVID-19. CDR3s include the opening cysteine and the closing phenylalanine or tryptophan. D genes are given only for firm matches. Size is omitted from some rows. Given values are once, few, many or a class for expanded clones.

V	J	size	D	CDR3	DNA
TRBV24-1	TRBJ1-1	NA	TRBD1	CATSDPTGLRAFF	TGTGCCACCAGTGATCCGACAGGGTTGCGGGCTTTCTTT
TRBV18	TRBJ2-5	NA	TRBD2	CASSPPGLAQTETQYF	TGTGCCAGCTCACCTCCGGGACTAGCCCAGACGGAGACCCAGTACTTC
TRBV4-1	TRBJ2-1	NA	NA	CASSPARDPAYNEQFF	TGCGCCAGCAGCCCGGCGCGGGACCCAGCCTACAATGAGCAGTTCTTC
TRBV13	TRBJ1-3	NA	NA	CASSLAGGTGNTIYF	TGTGCCAGCAGCTTAGCGGGGGGAACTGGAAACACCATATATTTT
TRBV7-2	TRBJ2-5	NA	NA	CASSSRPGWETQYF	TGTGCCAGCAGTTCGCGGCCTGGATGGGAGACCCAGTACTTC
TRBV10-3	TRBJ2-7	NA	NA	CAISETATGYEQYF	TGTGCCATCAGTGAAACAGCTACAGGGTACGAGCAGTACTTC
TRBV19	TRBJ2-1	NA	TRBD2	CASRGLAGGNSSYNEQFF	TGTGCCAGTCGTGGACTAGCGGGGGGAAATAGCTCCTACAATGAGCAGTTCTTC
TRBV7-8	TRBJ2-7	many	NA	CASSYLRLDNSYEQYF	TGTGCCAGCAGCTACTTAAGGCTGGACAACTCCTACGAGCAGTACTTC
TRBV10-2	TRBJ1-2	once	NA	CASSDQGLYGYTF	TGCGCCAGCAGTGATCAGGGACTATATGGCTACACCTTC
TRBV2	TRBJ2-7	NA	NA	CASSAHYRDYVSYEQYF	TGTGCCAGCAGTGCGCACTACAGGGACTACGTCTCCTACGAGCAGTACTTC
TRBV21-1	TRBJ1-2	few	NA	CASPTRSGQRGGYTF	TGTGCCAGCCCCACACGATCCGGACAAAGGGGTGGCTACACCTTC
TRBV10-2	TRBJ2-3	NA	TRBD2	CASDVGGGAPTDTQYF	TGCGCCAGCGATGTAGGCGGGGGGGCCCCCACAGATACGCAGTATTTT
TRBV5-6	TRBJ2-3	NA	NA	CASSLVGDTQYF	TGTGCCAGCAGCTTGGTCGGAGATACGCAGTATTTT
TRBV27	TRBJ1-2	NA	NA	CASSPWDGGGHGYTF	TGTGCCAGCAGTCCCTGGGACGGGGGGGGCCATGGCTACACCTTC
TRBV27	TRBJ1-1	NA	NA	CASSQVQGFTEAFF	TGTGCCAGCAGTCAAGTGCAGGGCTTCACTGAAGCTTTCTTT
TRBV6-6	TRBJ2-3	NA	NA	CASRGTGGLTDTQYF	TGTGCCAGCAGGGGGACGGGGGGCCTCACAGATACGCAGTATTTT
TRBV5-4	TRBJ2-1	NA	NA	CASSPNSGIYNEQFF	TGTGCCAGCAGCCCCAATTCCGGGATCTACAATGAGCAGTTCTTC
TRBV5-1	TRBJ1-2	NA	NA	CASSPARETNYGYTF	TGCGCCAGCAGCCCTGCCAGGGAAACAAACTATGGCTACACCTTC
TRBV10-3	TRBJ2-1	few	TRBD1	CAIRDGTGTGNNEQFF	TGTGCCATCAGAGATGGTACCGGGACAGGGAACAATGAGCAGTTCTTC
TRBV5-6	TRBJ2-5	NA	TRBD2	CASSTRRLAGVGSSQYF	TGTGCCAGCAGCACGAGGAGACTAGCGGGGGTTGGCTCGTCCCAGTACTTC
TRBV5-1	TRBJ2-3	NA	NA	CASSDSPGTDTQYF	TGCGCCAGCAGCGACAGCCCGGGCACAGATACGCAGTATTTT
TRBV5-1	TRBJ2-7	NA	TRBD1	CASSLATGIYEQYF	TGCGCCAGCAGCTTGGCGACAGGGATCTACGAGCAGTACTTC
TRBV7-8	TRBJ2-2	NA	TRBD1	CASSLRTGNTGELFF	TGTGCCAGCAGCTTACGGACAGGGAACACCGGGGAGCTGTTTTTT
TRBV6-5	TRBJ2-3	NA	TRBD2	CASGEGLADTQYF	TGTGCAAGCGGGGAGGGCCTCGCAGATACGCAGTATTTT
TRBV7-2	TRBJ2-3	NA	TRBD2	CASSFSGGGADTQYF	TGTGCCAGCAGCTTTAGCGGGGGAGGAGCAGATACGCAGTATTTT
TRBV7-2	TRBJ2-3	NA	NA	CASSERGGSTDTQYF	TGTGCCAGCAGCGAGAGAGGGGGTTCCACAGATACGCAGTATTTT
TRBV5-6	TRBJ2-3	NA	TRBD2	CASSLELAGGHLDTQYF	TGTGCCAGCAGCTTGGAACTAGCGGGGGGGCATTTAGATACGCAGTATTTT
TRBV5-6	TRBJ2-7	NA	NA	CASSLGQLYEQYF	TGTGCCAGCAGCTTGGGACAGCTCTACGAGCAGTACTTC
TRBV5-6	TRBJ2-2	NA	TRBD1	CASSWGQAYTGELFF	TGTGCCAGCAGCTGGGGACAGGCGTACACCGGGGAGCTGTTTTTT
TRBV28	TRBJ1-6	NA	NA	CASSPLGSSYNSPLHF	TGTGCCAGCAGTCCCTTGGGGAGCTCCTATAATTCACCCCTCCACTTT
TRBV2	TRBJ2-7	once	NA	CASSVGSEPYEQYF	TGTGCCAGCAGTGTGGGGAGTGAACCCTACGAGCAGTACTTC
TRBV30	TRBJ2-1	NA	TRBD1	CAWGWDREWGDEQFF	TGTGCCTGGGGCTGGGACAGGGAATGGGGGGATGAGCAGTTCTTC